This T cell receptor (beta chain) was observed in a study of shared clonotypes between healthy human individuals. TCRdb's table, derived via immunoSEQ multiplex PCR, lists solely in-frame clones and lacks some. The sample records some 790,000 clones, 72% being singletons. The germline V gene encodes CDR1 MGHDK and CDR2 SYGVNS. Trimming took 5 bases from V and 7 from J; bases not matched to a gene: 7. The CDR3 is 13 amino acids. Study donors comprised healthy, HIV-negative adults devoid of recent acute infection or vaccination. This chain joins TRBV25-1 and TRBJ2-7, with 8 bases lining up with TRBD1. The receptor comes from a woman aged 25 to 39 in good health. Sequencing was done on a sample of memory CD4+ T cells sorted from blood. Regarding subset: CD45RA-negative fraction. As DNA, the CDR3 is TGTGCCAGCAGTACACAGGGGGTAGGGGAGCAGTACTTC. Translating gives CASSTQGVGEQYF.